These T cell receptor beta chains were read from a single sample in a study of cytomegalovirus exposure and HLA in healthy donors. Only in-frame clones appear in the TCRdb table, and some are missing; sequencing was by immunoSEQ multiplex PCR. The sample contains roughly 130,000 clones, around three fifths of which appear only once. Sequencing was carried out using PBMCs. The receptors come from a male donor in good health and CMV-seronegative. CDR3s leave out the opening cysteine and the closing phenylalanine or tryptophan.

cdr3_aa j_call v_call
ASHHQGAFDYGYT TRBJ1-2 TRBV19
ASSLQGAPGYT TRBJ1-2 TRBV5-4
ASPPGTTNEKLF TRBJ1-4 TRBV27
ASSHLIGQGYGYT TRBJ1-2 TRBV5-1
ASSQDGRGGSTDTQY TRBJ2-3 TRBV4-3
ASSLGQGIPYEQY NA TRBV5-8
ASSEPRGGSGELF TRBJ2-2 TRBV2
ASSLGGTDTHEQY TRBJ2-7 TRBV5-1
ASSYLAGGYEQY TRBJ2-7 TRBV6-5
ASSPGTAPSQETQY TRBJ2-5 TRBV7-3
ASSVQATYEQY TRBJ2-7 TRBV7-3